This TCR beta chain was sequenced during a study of CD8+CD57+ T cells in acquired aplastic anemia. As for the study in general: Sorted cells (CD4+ and CD8+) yielded DNA amounts that averaged roughly 3.5 ug.

In the case of this clonotype: The target antigen is unknown.

Flow cytometry had shown expanded CD8+CD57+ cells in the patients chosen for sequencing. V lost 6 bases and J 3 bases, leaving 9 bases between the germline ends. This CDR3 has 13 amino acids. Germline CDR1 reads SGHTA; CDR2 reads FQGTGA. General study findings and limits: Patients and controls shared 25 to 35 CD8+ CDR3 sequences, which appeared highly expressed in patients and within their immunodominant clones.

Genomic DNA was employed as the template in profiling TCR beta VDJ and CDR3. One entry per CDR3 protein results from TCRdb running MiXCR on the reads. The sample carries roughly 170,000 distinct CDR3 sequences, nearly 50% recorded once. What was sequenced was sorted CD4+, CD8+, or CD8+CD57+ T cells (not recorded which) from PBMCs. The receptor's source is a human donor with aplastic anemia. The V and J genes are TRBV7-3 and TRBJ1-5, with a weak D call TRBD1 (5 bases). Written as DNA, the CDR3 is TGTGCCAGCAGTCAGGGATTCAATCAGCCCCAGCATTTT. Translation: CASSQGFNQPQHF.